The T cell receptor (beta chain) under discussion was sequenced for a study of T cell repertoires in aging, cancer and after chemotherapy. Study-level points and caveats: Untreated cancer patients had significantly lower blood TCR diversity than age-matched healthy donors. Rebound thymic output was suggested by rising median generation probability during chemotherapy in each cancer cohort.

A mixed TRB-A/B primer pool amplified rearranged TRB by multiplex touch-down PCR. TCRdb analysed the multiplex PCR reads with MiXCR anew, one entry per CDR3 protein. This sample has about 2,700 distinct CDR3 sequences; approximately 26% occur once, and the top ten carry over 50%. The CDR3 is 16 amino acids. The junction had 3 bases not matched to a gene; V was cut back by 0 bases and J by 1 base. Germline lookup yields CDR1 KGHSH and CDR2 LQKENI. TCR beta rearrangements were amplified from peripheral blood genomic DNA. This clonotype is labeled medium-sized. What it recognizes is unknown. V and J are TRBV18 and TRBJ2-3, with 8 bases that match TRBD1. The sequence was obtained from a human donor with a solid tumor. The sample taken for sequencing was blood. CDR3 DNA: TGTGCCAGCTCACCACCCGGACAGGGTGGCACAGATACGCAGTATTTT. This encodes CASSPPGQGGTDTQYF.